Below, one T cell receptor (beta chain) is given with its context. What it binds is not known. Germline CDR1 KGHSH, CDR2 LQKENI. The CDR3 is 12 amino acids. V trimming: 5 bases; J trimming: 6 bases; junction bases outside the gene matches: 4. This sample was included in a study of regulatory T cells. Findings of the study overall: In CD3G-deficient patients, conventional CD4+ T cells were enriched for hydrophobic CDR3 residues at positions 6 and 7.

Amplification used 52 TRBV primers and 13 TRBJ primers. The repertoire was sequenced with immunoSEQ multiplex PCR; TCRdb's copy has only in-frame clones and lacks some. The repertoire has tens of thousands of clones, nearly 90% of them found once; the top ten carry about 1.3%. This receptor was identified in a child aged 10 to 17 with CD3G deficiency. The rearrangement uses TRBV18 and TRBJ2-7; 7 nucleotides align to TRBD1. The sequenced sample was conventional CD4+ T cells sorted from blood. The CDR3 reads CASSSGQAEQYF. The CDR3 DNA reads as TGTGCCAGCTCATCAGGACAGGCCGAGCAGTACTTC.